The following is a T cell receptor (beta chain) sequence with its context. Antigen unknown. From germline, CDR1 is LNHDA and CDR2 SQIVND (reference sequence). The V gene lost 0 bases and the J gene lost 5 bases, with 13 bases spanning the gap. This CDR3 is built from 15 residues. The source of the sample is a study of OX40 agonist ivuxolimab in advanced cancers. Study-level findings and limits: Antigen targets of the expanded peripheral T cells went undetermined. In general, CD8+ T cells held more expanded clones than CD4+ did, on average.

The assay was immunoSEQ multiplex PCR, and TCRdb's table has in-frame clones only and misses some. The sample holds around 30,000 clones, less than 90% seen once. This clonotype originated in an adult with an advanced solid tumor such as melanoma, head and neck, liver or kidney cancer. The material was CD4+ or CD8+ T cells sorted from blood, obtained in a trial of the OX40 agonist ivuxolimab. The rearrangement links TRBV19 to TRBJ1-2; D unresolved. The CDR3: CASSIDESERYGYTF. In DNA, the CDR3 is TGTGCCAGTAGTATAGATGAAAGTGAGAGGTATGGCTACACCTTC.